The 9 T cell receptor beta chains below all came from one sample that was sequenced in a study of T cells in tuberculosis. The data were produced by immunoSEQ multiplex PCR, yet TCRdb's version contains in-frame clones alone and is incomplete. In the table there are 29,000 or so clones, 85% to 95% of which are singletons. The sample was PBMCs. All receptors come from a donor under 30 with latent tuberculosis or without tuberculosis infection.

This clone occurred once. The rearrangement links TRBV7-2 to TRBJ1-2; the D gene is possibly TRBD1 (5 bases). The CDR3 extends over 17 amino acids. Germline CDR1 and CDR2: SGHTA and FQGNSA. V lost 1 base to trimming and J lost 0 bases, with 15 bases between them. The CDR3 sequence is CASSLGWGMATNYGYTF. The CDR3 DNA reads TGTGCCAGCAGCTTAGGATGGGGCATGGCTACTAACTATGGCTACACCTTC.

This chain uses TRBV5-1 with TRBJ2-3; 8 nucleotides agree with TRBD2. This CDR3 is built from 15 residues. The trim removed 1 base at V and 2 bases at J, leaving 3 bases unmatched. CDR1 is SGHRS and CDR2 is YFSETQ in the germline V gene. This chain's CDR3 is CASSLYGRDTDTQYF. In DNA, the CDR3 is TGCGCCAGCAGCTTGTACGGGAGGGACACAGATACGCAGTATTTT.

J is TRBJ2-7 and V is TRBV6-5; D is perhaps TRBD1 (6 bases). V lost 5 bases to trimming and J lost 5 bases, with 16 bases between them. This CDR3 contains 14 residues. Germline assignment: CDR1 MNHEY and CDR2 SVGAGI. CDR3 in DNA: TGTGCCAGCAGTCTTAAACAGGGTTCCCACGAGCAGTACTTC. Translating gives CASSLKQGSHEQYF.

The V gene is TRBV5-6, the J gene TRBJ1-5; D is perhaps TRBD1 (5 bases). CDR3 length equals 17 residues. V lost 3 bases and J lost 0, with 16 bases in between. Germline V gene data show CDR1 as SGHDT and CDR2 as YYEEEE. CDR3 nucleotides: TGTGCCAGCAGCTCCCTGACAGAGTCATATAGCAATCAGCCCCAGCATTTT. Translating gives CASSSLTESYSNQPQHF.

The rearrangement joins TRBV11-1 to TRBJ2-3, with TRBD2 matching 7 bases. CDR1 and CDR2 from the germline V gene are SGHAT and FQDESV (reference sequence). The CDR3 contains 14 residues. Trimming removed 8 bases from V and 1 base from J; junction bases left unmatched: 6. The CDR3 spells CASGWAGGTDTQYF. The CDR3 nucleotides read TGTGCCAGCGGCTGGGCGGGGGGCACAGATACGCAGTATTTT.

This chain joins TRBV28 and TRBJ1-2, with D possibly matching TRBD1 (5 bases). The V and J ends lost 9 bases and 4 bases respectively, with 12 bases between them. This CDR3 is 12 amino acids long. Germline CDR1 reads MDHEN; CDR2 reads SYDVKM. This CDR3 reads CASGGGIYGYTF. CDR3 DNA: TGTGCCAGTGGGGGGGGAATCTATGGCTACACCTTC.

The V gene is TRBV28, the J gene TRBJ2-5, with D possibly TRBD1 on 5 matching bases. V lost 4 bases, J lost 2 bases, and 17 bases lay in between. CDR3 length equals 16 residues. Germline assignment: CDR1 MDHEN and CDR2 SYDVKM. DNA of the CDR3: TGTGCCAGCAGTTCCAACCCAGGGAATGTACAAGAGACCCAGTACTTC. This translates into CASSSNPGNVQETQYF. Filled out from reference TRBV28 and TRBJ2-5, the complete variable domain reads DVKVTQSSRYLVKRTGEKVFLECVQDMDHENMFWYRQDPGLGLRLIYFSYDVKMKEKGDIPEGYSVSREKKERFSLILESASTNQTSMYLCASSSNPGNVQETQYFGPGTRLLVL.

This clone was recorded only once. The J gene is TRBJ1-5, the V gene TRBV2; TRBD1 matches at 8 bases. The germline V gene has CDR1 SNHLY and CDR2 FYNNEI. The CDR3 contains 14 residues. V lost 4 bases, J lost 5 bases, and 4 bases stayed unmatched. The CDR3 here is CASSVGQGDQPQHF. The CDR3 bases are TGTGCCAGCAGTGTCGGACAGGGAGATCAGCCCCAGCATTTT. Complete variable domain (other parts from reference TRBV2 and TRBJ1-5): EPEVTQTPSHQVTQMGQEVILRCVPISNHLYFYWYRQILGQKVEFLVSFYNNEISEKSEIFDDQFSVERPDGSNFTLKIRSTKLEDSAMYFCASSVGQGDQPQHFGDGTRLSIL.

The chain recombines TRBV28 with TRBJ2-2, with TRBD1 as a possible D gene (5 bases). The CDR3 contains 16 residues. Germline CDR1 is MDHEN and CDR2 is SYDVKM. The V end was cut by 2 bases, the J end by 3 bases, with 13 bases between. In nucleotides, the CDR3 is TGTGCCAGCAGTTTAATTAGGGGTCGAGACACCGGGGAGCTGTTTTTT. Amino acid sequence: CASSLIRGRDTGELFF. Looking up the rest from reference TRBV28 and TRBJ2-2 gives the full variable domain: DVKVTQSSRYLVKRTGEKVFLECVQDMDHENMFWYRQDPGLGLRLIYFSYDVKMKEKGDIPEGYSVSREKKERFSLILESASTNQTSMYLCASSLIRGRDTGELFFGEGSRLTVL.